The 3 T cell receptor beta chains presented below share a single source sample, sequenced in a study of cytomegalovirus exposure and HLA in healthy donors (dated by TCRdb to about 2017). The library came from the immunoSEQ multiplex PCR assay. A mixture of 60 forward primers for TCR Vbeta segments and 13 reverse primers for TCR Jbeta segments was used in the multiplex PCR. TCRdb stores this immuneACCESS table with in-frame sequences only. Part of the clones is absent; in the studies checked, under half of the shortfall reflects unresolved V genes, and no reason is known for the rest. Within this sample are 110,000 or so clones, with over 75% of them counted one time only. The top ten hold 5.4% of the sample. Sequences were obtained from PBMCs. The source is a woman aged 30 to 39 in good health and CMV-seropositive.

V and J are TRBV6-5 and TRBJ2-3; TRBD1 matches 9 bases. The CDR3 has 16 amino acids. Unmatched junction bases numbered 6, after V lost 3 bases and J lost 2 bases. CDR1 and CDR2 from the germline V gene are MNHEY and SVGAGI. The CDR3 DNA reads as TGTGCCAGCAGTTATATCCGGGACAGGGTCACAGATACGCAGTATTTT. Protein: CASSYIRDRVTDTQYF.

The chain uses TRBV27 and TRBJ2-3; TRBD1 agrees at 9 bases. From germline, CDR1 is MNHEY and CDR2 SMNVEV (reference sequence). V trimming: 5 bases; J trimming: 4 bases; junction bases outside the gene matches: 7. There are 15 residues in the CDR3. DNA for the CDR3: TGTGCCAGCAGTCCTTACCGGACAGGGGCAGATACGCAGTATTTT. This translates into CASSPYRTGADTQYF.

The chain employs TRBV9 and TRBJ2-3; D remains ambiguous. V shed 0 bases and J shed 5 bases, with 10 bases lying between them. The CDR3 is made up of 14 amino acids. In germline, CDR1 is SGDLS, CDR2 YYNGEE. This CDR3 is CASSVGVSGDTQYF. CDR3 sequence (DNA): TGTGCCAGCAGCGTAGGGGTGTCGGGAGATACGCAGTATTTT.